This T cell receptor (beta chain) was captured in a study of technical replicates of blood from several donors. The CDR3 is 14 amino acids. Germline values: CDR1 SGHKS, CDR2 YYEKEE (reference sequence). Losses at the gene ends were 5 bases for V and 3 bases for J; bases not matched to a gene: 4. Using immunoSEQ multiplex PCR, the repertoire was profiled, and TCRdb retains in-frame clones only, with some absent. The table records tens of thousands of clones, 80% to 95% of them present only once. Sample: T cells isolated from PBMCs. The chain is built from TRBV5-5 and TRBJ2-7, with 11 bases that match TRBD1. This receptor was taken from a human donor in good health. CDR3 region: CASSQDRGLYEQYF. CDR3 sequence (DNA): TGTGCCAGCAGTCAGGACAGGGGGCTCTACGAGCAGTACTTC.